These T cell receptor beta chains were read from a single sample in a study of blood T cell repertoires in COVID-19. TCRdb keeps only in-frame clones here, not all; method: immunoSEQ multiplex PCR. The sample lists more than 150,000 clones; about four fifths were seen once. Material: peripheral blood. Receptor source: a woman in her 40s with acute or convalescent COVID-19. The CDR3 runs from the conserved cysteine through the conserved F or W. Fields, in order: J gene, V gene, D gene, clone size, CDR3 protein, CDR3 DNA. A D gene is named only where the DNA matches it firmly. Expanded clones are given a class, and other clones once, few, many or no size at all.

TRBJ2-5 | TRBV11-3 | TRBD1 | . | CASSPRGLETQYF | TGTGCCAGCAGCCCCAGGGGGCTAGAGACCCAGTACTTC
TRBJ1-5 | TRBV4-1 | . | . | CASSPTGTMKPQHF | TGCGCCAGCAGCCCCACCGGGACAATGAAGCCCCAGCATTTT
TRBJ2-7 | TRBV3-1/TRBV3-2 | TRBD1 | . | CASSYGTGGYEQYF | TGTGCCAGCAGTTACGGGACAGGGGGATACGAGCAGTACTTC
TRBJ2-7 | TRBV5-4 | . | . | CASSFRGASNYEQYF | TGTGCCAGCAGCTTCAGGGGGGCCTCGAACTACGAGCAGTACTTC
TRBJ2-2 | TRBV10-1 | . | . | CASSVGGSVGELFF | TGCGCCAGCAGTGTAGGAGGGAGTGTCGGGGAGCTGTTTTTT
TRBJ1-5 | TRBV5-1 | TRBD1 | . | CASSSGQGPFQPQHF | TGCGCCAGCAGCTCAGGACAGGGTCCCTTCCAGCCCCAGCATTTT
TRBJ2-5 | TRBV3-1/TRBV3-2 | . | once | CASNRGLLTETQYF | TGTGCCAGCAATAGGGGTCTTCTGACAGAGACCCAGTACTTC
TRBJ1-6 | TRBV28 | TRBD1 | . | CASRDGGGQGNSPLHF | TGTGCCAGCAGGGACGGAGGGGGACAGGGTAATTCACCCCTCCACTTT
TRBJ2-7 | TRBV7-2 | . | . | CASSLAVGNPYEQYF | TGTGCCAGCAGCTTAGCTGTGGGCAATCCCTACGAGCAGTACTTC
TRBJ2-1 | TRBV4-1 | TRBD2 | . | CASSQGLAGAGEQFF | TGCGCCAGCAGCCAGGGACTAGCGGGAGCCGGTGAGCAGTTCTTC
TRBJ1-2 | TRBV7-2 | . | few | CASSLASSSQYGYTF | TGTGCCAGCAGCTTAGCGTCCAGTTCACAATATGGCTACACCTTC
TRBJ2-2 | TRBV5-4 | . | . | CASSLETGIGELFF | TGTGCCAGCAGCTTGGAAACAGGGATCGGGGAGCTGTTTTTT
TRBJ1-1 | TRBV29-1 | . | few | CSHLSGESTEAFF | TGCAGCCATCTATCAGGGGAGTCCACTGAAGCTTTCTTT
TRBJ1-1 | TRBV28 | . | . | CASKGREAFF | TGTGCCAGCAAAGGGAGAGAAGCTTTCTTT
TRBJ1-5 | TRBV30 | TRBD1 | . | CAWSSRQGDQPQHF | TGTGCCTGGAGTTCACGACAGGGTGATCAGCCCCAGCATTTT
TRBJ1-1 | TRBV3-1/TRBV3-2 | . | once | CASSRGLPDTEAFF | TGTGCCAGCAGCCGGGGACTCCCAGACACTGAAGCTTTCTTT
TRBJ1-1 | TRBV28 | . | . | CASSFRGGYTEAFF | TGTGCCAGCAGTTTTAGGGGTGGGTACACTGAAGCTTTCTTT
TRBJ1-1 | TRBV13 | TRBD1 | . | CASSLYQGVRAEAFF | TGTGCCAGCAGCCTTTATCAGGGGGTCCGGGCTGAAGCTTTCTTT
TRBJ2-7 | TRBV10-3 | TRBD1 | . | CAIRVGTGYEQYF | TGTGCCATCAGGGTGGGGACAGGGTACGAGCAGTACTTC
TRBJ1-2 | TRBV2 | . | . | CASKLLSGARNYGYTF | TGTGCCAGCAAACTATTGAGCGGGGCGCGGAACTATGGCTACACCTTC
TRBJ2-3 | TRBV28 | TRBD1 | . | CASRTGGQGDTQYF | TGTGCCAGCAGGACAGGGGGACAAGGAGATACGCAGTATTTT
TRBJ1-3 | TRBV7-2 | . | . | CASSPTGGSGNTIYF | TGTGCCAGCAGCCCAACGGGGGGATCTGGAAACACCATATATTTT
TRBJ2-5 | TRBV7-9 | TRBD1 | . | CAIGQGAGTQYF | TGTGCCATAGGCCAGGGGGCCGGGACCCAGTACTTC
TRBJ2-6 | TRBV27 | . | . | CASTLFRAGPSGANVLTF | TGTGCCAGCACCCTCTTTAGGGCGGGACCCTCTGGGGCCAACGTCCTGACTTTC
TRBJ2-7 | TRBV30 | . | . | CAWSSEGASGVGQYF | TGTGCCTGGAGTTCCGAGGGAGCCTCGGGGGTTGGGCAGTACTTC
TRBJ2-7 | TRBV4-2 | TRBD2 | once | CASSQLGAGDTSYEQYF | TGTGCCAGCAGCCAATTGGGAGCGGGAGACACCTCCTACGAGCAGTACTTC
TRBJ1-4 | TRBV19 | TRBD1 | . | CASSSGTASHEKLFF | TGTGCCAGTAGTTCAGGGACAGCTTCTCATGAAAAACTGTTTTTT
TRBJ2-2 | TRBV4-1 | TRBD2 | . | CASSLSGGASGELFF | TGCGCCAGCAGCCTTAGCGGGGGGGCAAGCGGGGAGCTGTTTTTT
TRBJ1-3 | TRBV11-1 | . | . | CASSRNSGNTIYF | TGTGCCAGCAGTCGAAACTCCGGAAACACCATATATTTT
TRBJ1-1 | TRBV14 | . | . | CASSQDPTGSAEAFF | TGTGCCAGCAGCCAAGACCCCACGGGAAGCGCTGAAGCTTTCTTT
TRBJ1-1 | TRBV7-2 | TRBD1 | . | CASRPQPGQGNTEAFF | TGTGCCAGCAGACCGCAACCGGGACAGGGGAACACTGAAGCTTTCTTT
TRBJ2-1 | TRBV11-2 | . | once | CASSLVLPRPRGTYNEQFF | TGTGCCAGCAGCTTAGTTCTACCTAGGCCCAGGGGTACCTACAATGAGCAGTTCTTC
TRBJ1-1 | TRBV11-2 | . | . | CASSLGGTQAFF | TGTGCCAGCAGCTTAGGCGGGACTCAAGCTTTCTTT
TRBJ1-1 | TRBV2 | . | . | CASRAGNTEAFF | TGTGCCAGCAGAGCGGGGAACACTGAAGCTTTCTTT
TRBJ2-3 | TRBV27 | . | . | CASSLSGAHTDTQYF | TGTGCCAGCAGTTTATCGGGGGCGCACACAGATACGCAGTATTTT
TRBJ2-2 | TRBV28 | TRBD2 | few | CASRSAGGPSGELFF | TGTGCCAGCAGATCAGCGGGGGGGCCATCCGGGGAGCTGTTTTTT
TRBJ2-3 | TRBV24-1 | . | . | CATARGTDTQYF | TGTGCCACCGCCCGGGGGACAGATACGCAGTATTTT
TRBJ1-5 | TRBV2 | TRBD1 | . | CASSQTGGQPQHF | TGTGCCAGCAGTCAGACAGGGGGTCAGCCCCAGCATTTT
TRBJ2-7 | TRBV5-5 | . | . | CASSLAWAPGDF | TGTGCCAGCAGCTTGGCGTGGGCCCCCGGCGACTTC
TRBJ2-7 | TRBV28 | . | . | CASSPLEATSYEQYF | TGTGCCAGCAGCCCCCTTGAGGCTACCTCCTACGAGCAGTACTTC
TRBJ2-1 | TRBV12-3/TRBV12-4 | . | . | CASSKGRDREQFF | TGTGCCAGCAGTAAAGGCAGGGATCGTGAGCAGTTCTTC
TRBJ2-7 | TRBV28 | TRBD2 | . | CASSIVAGGLYEQYF | TGTGCCAGCAGTATAGTAGCGGGAGGGCTCTACGAGCAGTACTTC
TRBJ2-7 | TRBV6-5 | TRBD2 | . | CASIMGGSYEQYF | TGTGCCAGCATCATGGGCGGGAGCTACGAGCAGTACTTC
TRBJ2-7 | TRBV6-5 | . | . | CASNPQGASNYEQYF | TGTGCCAGCAACCCACAGGGTGCTTCCAACTACGAGCAGTACTTC
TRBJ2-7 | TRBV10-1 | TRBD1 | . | CASGQVSYEQYF | TGCGCCAGCGGACAGGTCTCATACGAGCAGTACTTC
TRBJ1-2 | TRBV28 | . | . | CASSSQQGYGYTF | TGTGCCAGCAGTTCACAACAGGGATACGGCTACACCTTC
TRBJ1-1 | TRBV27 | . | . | CASSLWTNTEAFF | TGTGCCAGCAGTTTATGGACAAACACTGAAGCTTTCTTT
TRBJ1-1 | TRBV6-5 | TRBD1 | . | CATLLGQGSEAFF | TGTGCCACCCTCCTGGGACAGGGGTCTGAAGCTTTCTTT
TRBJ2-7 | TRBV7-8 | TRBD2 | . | CASSASGAGVYHEQYF | TGTGCCAGCAGCGCCTCAGGAGCGGGAGTGTACCACGAGCAGTACTTC
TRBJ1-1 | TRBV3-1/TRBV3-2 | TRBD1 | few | CASSLIGQGGTEAFF | TGTGCCAGCAGCCTTATCGGACAGGGCGGCACTGAAGCTTTCTTT
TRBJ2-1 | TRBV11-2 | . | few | CASSPTMGLDEQFF | TGTGCCAGCAGCCCTACGATGGGGCTTGACGAGCAGTTCTTC
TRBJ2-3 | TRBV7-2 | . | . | CASSFQAGDTQYF | TGTGCCAGCAGCTTCCAAGCAGGAGATACGCAGTATTTT
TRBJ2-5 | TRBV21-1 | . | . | CASSKVRRGLETQYF | TGTGCCAGCAGCAAAGTCAGGCGGGGTCTGGAGACCCAGTACTTC
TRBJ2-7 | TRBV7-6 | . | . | CASSLESGENEQYF | TGTGCCAGCAGCTTAGAGTCCGGGGAGAACGAGCAGTACTTC
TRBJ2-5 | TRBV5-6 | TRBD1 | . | CASSGGQGIRTQYF | TGTGCCAGCAGCGGGGGACAGGGGATCCGGACCCAGTACTTC
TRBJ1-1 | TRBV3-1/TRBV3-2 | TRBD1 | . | CASSPRGQGGTEAFF | TGTGCCAGCAGCCCCCGGGGACAGGGGGGGACTGAAGCTTTCTTT
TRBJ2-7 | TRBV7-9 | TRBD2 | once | CASSRSAWGGEQYF | TGTGCCAGCAGCCGATCAGCGTGGGGAGGGGAGCAGTACTTC